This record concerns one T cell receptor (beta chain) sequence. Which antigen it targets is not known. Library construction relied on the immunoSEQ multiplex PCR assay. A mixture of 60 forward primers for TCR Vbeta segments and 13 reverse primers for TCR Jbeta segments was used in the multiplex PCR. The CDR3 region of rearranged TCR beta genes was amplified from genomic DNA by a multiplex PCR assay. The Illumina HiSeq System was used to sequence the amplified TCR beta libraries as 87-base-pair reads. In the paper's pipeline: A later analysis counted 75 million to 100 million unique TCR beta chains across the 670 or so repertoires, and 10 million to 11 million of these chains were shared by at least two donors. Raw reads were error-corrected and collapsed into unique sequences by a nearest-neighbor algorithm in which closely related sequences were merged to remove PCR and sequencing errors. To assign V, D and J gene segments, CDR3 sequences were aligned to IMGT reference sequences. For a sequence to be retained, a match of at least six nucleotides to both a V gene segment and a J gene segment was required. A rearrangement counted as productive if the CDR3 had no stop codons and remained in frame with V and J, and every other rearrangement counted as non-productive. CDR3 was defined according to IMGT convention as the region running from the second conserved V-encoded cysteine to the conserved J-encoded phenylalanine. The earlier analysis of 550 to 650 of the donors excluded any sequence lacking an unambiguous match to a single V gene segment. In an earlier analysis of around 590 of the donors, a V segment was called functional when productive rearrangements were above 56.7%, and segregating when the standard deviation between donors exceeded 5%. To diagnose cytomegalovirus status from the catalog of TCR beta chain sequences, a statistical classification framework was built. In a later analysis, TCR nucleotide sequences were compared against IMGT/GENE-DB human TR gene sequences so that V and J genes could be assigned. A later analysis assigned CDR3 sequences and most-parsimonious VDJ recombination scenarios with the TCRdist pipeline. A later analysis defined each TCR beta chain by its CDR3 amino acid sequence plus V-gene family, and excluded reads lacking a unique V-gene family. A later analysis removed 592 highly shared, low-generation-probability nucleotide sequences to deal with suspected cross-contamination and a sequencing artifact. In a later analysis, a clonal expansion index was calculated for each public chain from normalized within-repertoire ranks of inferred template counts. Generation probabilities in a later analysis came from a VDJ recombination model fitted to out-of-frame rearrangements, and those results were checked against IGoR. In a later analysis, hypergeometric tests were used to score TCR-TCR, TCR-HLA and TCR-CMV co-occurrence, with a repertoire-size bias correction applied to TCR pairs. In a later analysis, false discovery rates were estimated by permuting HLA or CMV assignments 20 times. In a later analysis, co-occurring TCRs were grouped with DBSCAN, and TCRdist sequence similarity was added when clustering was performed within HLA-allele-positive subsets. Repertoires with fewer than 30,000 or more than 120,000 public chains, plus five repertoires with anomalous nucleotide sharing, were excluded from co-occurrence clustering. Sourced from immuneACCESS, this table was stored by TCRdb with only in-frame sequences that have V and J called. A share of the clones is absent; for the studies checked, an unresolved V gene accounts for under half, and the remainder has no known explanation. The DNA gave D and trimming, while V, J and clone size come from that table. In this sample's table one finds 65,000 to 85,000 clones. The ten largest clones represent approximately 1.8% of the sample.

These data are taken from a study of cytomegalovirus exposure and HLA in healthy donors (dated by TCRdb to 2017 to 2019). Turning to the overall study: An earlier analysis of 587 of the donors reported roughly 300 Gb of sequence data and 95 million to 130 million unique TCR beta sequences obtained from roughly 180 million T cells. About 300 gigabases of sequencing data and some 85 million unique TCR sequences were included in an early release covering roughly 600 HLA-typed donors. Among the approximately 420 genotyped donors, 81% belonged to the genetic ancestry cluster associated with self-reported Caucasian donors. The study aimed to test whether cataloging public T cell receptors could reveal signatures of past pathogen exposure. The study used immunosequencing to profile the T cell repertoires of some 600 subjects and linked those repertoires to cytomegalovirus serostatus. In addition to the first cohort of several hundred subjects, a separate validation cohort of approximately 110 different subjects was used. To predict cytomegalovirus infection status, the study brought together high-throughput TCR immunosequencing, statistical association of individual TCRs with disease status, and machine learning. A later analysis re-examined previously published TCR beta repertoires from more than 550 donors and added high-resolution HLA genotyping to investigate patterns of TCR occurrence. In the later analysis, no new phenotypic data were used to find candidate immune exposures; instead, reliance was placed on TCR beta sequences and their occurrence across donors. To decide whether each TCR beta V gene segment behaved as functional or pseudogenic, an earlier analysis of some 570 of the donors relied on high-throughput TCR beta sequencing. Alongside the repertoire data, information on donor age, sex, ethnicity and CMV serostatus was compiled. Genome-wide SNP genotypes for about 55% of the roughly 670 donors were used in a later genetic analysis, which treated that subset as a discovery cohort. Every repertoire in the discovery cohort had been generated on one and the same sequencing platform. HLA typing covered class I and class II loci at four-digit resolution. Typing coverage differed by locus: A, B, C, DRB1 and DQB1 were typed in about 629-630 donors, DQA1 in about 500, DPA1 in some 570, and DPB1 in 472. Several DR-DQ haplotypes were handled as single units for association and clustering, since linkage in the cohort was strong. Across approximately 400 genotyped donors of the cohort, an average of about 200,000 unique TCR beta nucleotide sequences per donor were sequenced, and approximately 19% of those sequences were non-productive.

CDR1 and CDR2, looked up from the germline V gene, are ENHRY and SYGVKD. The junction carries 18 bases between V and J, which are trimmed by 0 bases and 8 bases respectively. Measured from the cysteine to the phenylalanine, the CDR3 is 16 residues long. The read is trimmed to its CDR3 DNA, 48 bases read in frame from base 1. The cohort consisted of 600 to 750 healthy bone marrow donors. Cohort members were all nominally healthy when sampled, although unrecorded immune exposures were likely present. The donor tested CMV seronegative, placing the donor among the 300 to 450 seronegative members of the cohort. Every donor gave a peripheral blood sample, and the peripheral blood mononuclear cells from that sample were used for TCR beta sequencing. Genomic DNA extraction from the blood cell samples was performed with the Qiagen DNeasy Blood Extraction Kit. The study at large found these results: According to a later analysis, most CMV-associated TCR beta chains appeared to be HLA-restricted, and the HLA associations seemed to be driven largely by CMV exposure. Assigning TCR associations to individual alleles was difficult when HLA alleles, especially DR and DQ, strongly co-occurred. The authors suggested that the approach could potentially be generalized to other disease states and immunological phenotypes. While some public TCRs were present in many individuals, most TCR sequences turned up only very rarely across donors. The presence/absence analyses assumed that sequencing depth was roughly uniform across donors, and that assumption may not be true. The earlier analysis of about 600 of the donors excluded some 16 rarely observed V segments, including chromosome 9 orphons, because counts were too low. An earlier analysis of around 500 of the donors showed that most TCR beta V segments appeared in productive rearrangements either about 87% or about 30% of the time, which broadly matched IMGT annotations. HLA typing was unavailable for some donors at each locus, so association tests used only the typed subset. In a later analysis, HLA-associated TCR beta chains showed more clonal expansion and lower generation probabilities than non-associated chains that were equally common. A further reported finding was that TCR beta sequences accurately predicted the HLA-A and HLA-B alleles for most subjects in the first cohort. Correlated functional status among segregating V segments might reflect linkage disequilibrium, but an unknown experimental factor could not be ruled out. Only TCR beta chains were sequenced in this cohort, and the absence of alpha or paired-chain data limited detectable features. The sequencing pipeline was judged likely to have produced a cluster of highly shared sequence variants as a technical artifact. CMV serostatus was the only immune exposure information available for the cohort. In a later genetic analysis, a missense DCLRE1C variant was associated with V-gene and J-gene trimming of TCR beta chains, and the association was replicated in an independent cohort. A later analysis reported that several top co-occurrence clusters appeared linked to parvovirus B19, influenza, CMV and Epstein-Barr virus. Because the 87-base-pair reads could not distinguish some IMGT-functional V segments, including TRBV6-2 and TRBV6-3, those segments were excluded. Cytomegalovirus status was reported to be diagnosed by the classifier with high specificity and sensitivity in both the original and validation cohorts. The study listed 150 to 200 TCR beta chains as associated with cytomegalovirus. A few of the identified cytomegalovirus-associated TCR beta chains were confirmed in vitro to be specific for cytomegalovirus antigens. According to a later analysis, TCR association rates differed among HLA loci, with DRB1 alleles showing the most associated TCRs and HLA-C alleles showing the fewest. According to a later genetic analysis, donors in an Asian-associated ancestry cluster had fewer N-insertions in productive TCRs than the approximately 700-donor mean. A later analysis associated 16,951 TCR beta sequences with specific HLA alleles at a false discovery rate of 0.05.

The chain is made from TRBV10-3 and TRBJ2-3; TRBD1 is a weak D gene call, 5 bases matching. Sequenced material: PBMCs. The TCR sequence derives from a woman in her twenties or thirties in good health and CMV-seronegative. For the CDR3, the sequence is CAISESPKPDKATQYF. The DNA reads TGTGCCATCAGTGAGTCTCCCAAACCGGACAAGGCTACGCAGTATTTT.